A single sample gave rise to the 30 T cell receptor beta chains below, sequenced in a study of T cells in Graves' hyperthyroidism and ophthalmopathy (dated by TCRdb to about 2019). Receptors were amplified or captured by multiplex PCR. The reads were generated on an Illumina HiSeq 2000. TCR beta CDR3 regions were amplified from RNA transcripts. For the first round of RT-PCR on the TCR CDR3, the HTBI primer set was used together with the Qiagen OneStep RT-PCR kit. Clones were called with MiXCR by TCRdb after fastp trimmed the public reads at Q25, and only in-frame beta chains were retained. Entries that share a CDR3 protein sequence are merged under the most common genes and DNA. The sample table records around 380,000 distinct CDR3 sequences; about 14% of these occur just once. The ten largest clonotypes hold less than 25% of the sample. The sample taken for sequencing was blood. Receptors were obtained from a man aged 25-45 years with Graves' hyperthyroidism that later progressed to Graves' ophthalmopathy.

This clonotype has a count of ten or more. V gene TRBV13 combines with J gene TRBJ1-5, with unresolved D. V was shortened by 0 bases and J by 4 bases, with 7 bases between the two germline ends. Germline CDR1 is PRHDT and CDR2 is FYEKMQ (reference sequence). The CDR3 length is 14 residues. The CDR3: CASSLGRDNQPQHF. CDR3 DNA sequence: TGTGCCAGCAGCTTAGGACGGGATAATCAGCCCCAGCATTTT.

The chain employs TRBV6-1 and TRBJ2-1; 11 nucleotides agree with TRBD2. The CDR3 consists of 16 residues. Germline V gives CDR1 MNHNS, CDR2 SASEGT. The V gene end was trimmed by 5 bases and the J gene end by 0 bases; junction bases not matched to a gene: 3. The CDR3 loop reads CASSLGLADSYNEQFF. As DNA, the CDR3 is TGTGCCAGCAGTTTGGGACTAGCGGACTCCTACAATGAGCAGTTCTTC.

This clonotype was detected only a few times. V and J are TRBV6-5 and TRBJ2-2; TRBD2 aligns across 8 bases. Trimming took 2 bases from V and 6 from J; bases not matched to a gene: 8. The CDR3 extends over 16 amino acids. Per germline, CDR1 MNHEY and CDR2 SVGAGI. CDR3 region: CASSYRSGTSSGELFF. The CDR3 nucleotides are TGTGCCAGCAGTTACAGATCCGGGACTAGTTCCGGGGAGCTGTTTTTT.

A few counts support this clonotype. The chain couples TRBV5-6 to TRBJ2-2, with 7 bases matching TRBD1. CDR3 length: 16 residues. V was clipped by 4 bases and J by 3 bases; unmatched bases: 9. CDR1 and CDR2 (germline): SGHDT, YYEEEE. CDR3 loop: CASSPDRAWYTGELFF. CDR3 coding DNA: TGTGCCAGCAGCCCCGACAGGGCCTGGTACACCGGGGAGCTGTTTTTT.

The chain joins TRBV7-2 to TRBJ1-5, with TRBD1 matching over 12 bases. Germline lookup yields CDR1 SGHTA and CDR2 FQGNSA. V dropped 5 bases and J dropped 6; count of bases not matched to a gene: 8. The CDR3 has 16 residues. CDR3 residues: CASSTGTGGAGQPQHF. CDR3 in DNA: TGTGCCAGCAGCACCGGGACAGGGGGCGCGGGTCAGCCCCAGCATTTT.

This clonotype was found once. The chain links TRBV11-2 to TRBJ1-2, with 11 positions matching TRBD1. After removal of 4 bases from V and 4 bases from J, the junction contained 11 bases not matched to a gene. Germline-derived CDR1 and CDR2 are SGHAT and FQNNGV. This CDR3 region has 17 residues. The CDR3 spells CASSSGTGGLSGYGYTF. CDR3 in DNA: TGTGCCAGCAGCTCCGGGACAGGGGGACTATCGGGCTATGGCTACACCTTC.

The chain joins TRBV28 to TRBJ1-5; possible D gene TRBD1, 5 bases. Trimming stripped 7 bases from V and 5 bases from J, with 18 bases between. Germline V gene lookup returns CDR1 MDHEN and CDR2 SYDVKM. This CDR3 has 15 amino acids. As DNA, the CDR3 is TGTGCCAGCACCATGGGACCGCTTCGCGATCAGCCCCAGCATTTT. It specifies CASTMGPLRDQPQHF. Supplemented by reference TRBV28 and TRBJ1-5, the full variable domain reads DVKVTQSSRYLVKRTGEKVFLECVQDMDHENMFWYRQDPGLGLRLIYFSYDVKMKEKGDIPEGYSVSREKKERFSLILESASTNQTSMYLCASTMGPLRDQPQHFGDGTRLSIL.

J is TRBJ2-3 and V is TRBV4-1, with 8 bases fitting TRBD2. The V gene end was trimmed by 3 bases and the J gene end by 5 bases; junction bases not matched to a gene: 7. From germline, CDR1 is MGHRA and CDR2 YSYEKL. CDR3 size: 15 residues. This chain's CDR3 is CASSQEGLAGDTQYF. The CDR3 nucleotides read TGCGCCAGCAGCCAGGAAGGACTAGCAGGAGATACGCAGTATTTT.

There are many counts of this clonotype. The genes are TRBV12-3 or TRBV12-4 and TRBJ2-1; D remains ambiguous. CDR3 length: 14 residues. Trimming pared 3 bases from V and 7 bases from J, leaving 13 bases between. CDR3 in amino acids: CASSFRPEKNEQFF. Here the CDR3 DNA reads TGTGCCAGCAGTTTTCGCCCCGAGAAGAATGAGCAGTTCTTC.

This clonotype has ten or more counts. The chain joins TRBV7-9 to TRBJ1-2; D gene ambiguous. Trimming cost V 0 bases and J 0 bases, with 8 bases left between them. From germline, CDR1 is SEHNR and CDR2 FQNEAQ (reference sequence). The CDR3 has 15 residues. CDR3 in amino acids: CASSLAQASNYGYTF. CDR3 DNA sequence: TGTGCCAGCAGCTTAGCGCAGGCCTCTAACTATGGCTACACCTTC.

In its sample, this clonotype was seen many times. The J gene is TRBJ1-1, the V gene TRBV6-1; D call uncertain. CDR1 MNHNS and CDR2 SASEGT come from the germline V gene. V was shortened by 4 bases and J by 4 bases, with 19 bases between the two germline ends. This CDR3 is 16 amino acids long. The CDR3 DNA sequence: TGTGCCAGCAGTGCTTTACCGAGATTTGGTGGCACTGAAGCTTTCTTT. Translating gives CASSALPRFGGTEAFF.

This clonotype has just a few counts. The V gene is TRBV28, the J gene TRBJ2-3; 7 nucleotides line up with TRBD2. The V segment lost 7 bases and the J segment 0 bases; nucleotides outside the gene matches: 4. The CDR3 sequence is 14 residues long. In germline, CDR1 is MDHEN, CDR2 SYDVKM. CDR3 region: CASNGGGSTDTQYF. CDR3 bases: TGTGCCAGCAATGGGGGGGGAAGCACAGATACGCAGTATTTT.

The chain carries TRBV20-1 and TRBJ2-3; D gene ambiguous. This CDR3 is 14 amino acids long. The ends were cut back, 1 base at V and 0 bases at J, with 8 bases in the middle. Germline CDR1 reads DFQATT; CDR2 reads SNEGSKA (reference sequence). The CDR3 loop is CSARAGPSTDTQYF. DNA of the CDR3: TGCAGTGCTAGAGCCGGTCCTAGCACAGATACGCAGTATTTT.

The V gene is TRBV19, the J gene TRBJ2-5; D may be TRBD2 (6 bases). The CDR3 runs to 13 residues. The V end lost 3 bases, the J end lost 5 bases, and 10 bases lay between the germline ends. The germline CDR1 and CDR2 sequences are LNHDA and SQIVND (reference sequence). This CDR3 reads CASSIRGGETQYF. DNA for the CDR3: TGTGCCAGTAGTATCCGAGGAGGGGAGACCCAGTACTTC.

This clonotype was seen ten or more times. The rearrangement links TRBV2 to TRBJ2-1, with 9 bases identical to TRBD2. The CDR3 extends over 17 amino acids. Germline V gene data show CDR1 as SNHLY and CDR2 as FYNNEI. After removal of 6 bases from V and 6 bases from J, the junction contained 15 bases not matched to a gene. In DNA, the CDR3 is TGTGCCAGCAGCAAATTTAGTAGCGGGGGAACTTCCAATGAGCAGTTCTTC. This sequence encodes CASSKFSSGGTSNEQFF.

This clonotype was found many times. The V gene is TRBV6-1, the J gene TRBJ1-1, with D unresolved. Trimming took off 2 bases at V and 1 base at J, with 8 bases between the two ends. CDR3 size: 14 residues. The germline V gene encodes CDR1 MNHNS and CDR2 SASEGT. CDR3 DNA sequence: TGTGCCAGCAGTGAACCACAGAGGAACACTGAAGCTTTCTTT. The encoded protein is CASSEPQRNTEAFF.

This clonotype was seen many times. The chain carries TRBV29-1 and TRBJ1-5, with a tentative D call TRBD1 (6 bases). V was pared by 5 bases and J by 5 bases, with 16 bases between. The germline V gene has CDR1 SQVTM and CDR2 ANQGSEA. The CDR3 is 14 amino acids. The CDR3 is CSVLTGNRDQPQHF. The DNA for the CDR3 is TGCAGCGTTCTTACAGGGAACCGGGATCAGCCCCAGCATTTT.

V and J are TRBV20-1 and TRBJ1-6, with 8 bases identical to TRBD1. CDR1 DFQATT and CDR2 SNEGSKA come from the germline V gene (reference sequence). The CDR3 has 12 amino acids. V lost 6 bases to trimming and J lost 10 bases; unmatched junction nucleotides: 5. This CDR3 reads CSAPDRGSPLHF. The CDR3 DNA follows: TGCAGTGCACCCGACAGGGGCTCACCCCTCCACTTT.

In its sample, this clonotype was seen many times. This sequence joins TRBV30 and TRBJ1-4; 9 bases are a match to TRBD1. In germline, CDR1 is GTSNPN, CDR2 SVGIG (reference sequence). The CDR3 has 15 amino acids. V lost 3 bases, J lost 7 bases, and 9 bases stayed unmatched. CDR3 coding DNA: TGTGCCTGGAGCACCGGGACAGGGTTTTTTGAAAAACTGTTTTTT. It translates to CAWSTGTGFFEKLFF.

The table lists this clonotype with many counts. The V call is TRBV4-1, the J call TRBJ2-7, with D possibly being TRBD2 (5 bases). The V gene lost 0 bases and the J gene lost 0 bases, with 6 bases spanning the gap. CDR3 length equals 14 residues. Germline V gene sequence: CDR1 MGHRA, CDR2 YSYEKL. DNA for the CDR3: TGCGCCAGCAGCCAAGAGGAGGTCTCCTACGAGCAGTACTTC. It codes for CASSQEEVSYEQYF.

This clonotype was counted many times. The rearrangement links TRBV7-2 to TRBJ2-5, with 14 bases aligning to TRBD2. The CDR3 spans 16 residues. V shed 5 bases and J 5 bases; nucleotides not matched to a gene: 7. The germline V gene has CDR1 SGHTA and CDR2 FQGNSA. CDR3 sequence reads: CASSKQTSGGAETQYF. CDR3 DNA sequence: TGTGCCAGCAGCAAACAGACTAGCGGGGGGGCGGAGACCCAGTACTTC.

This clonotype has ten or more counts. V gene TRBV28 combines with J gene TRBJ1-5; tentative D call: TRBD1 (6 bases). The ends were cut back, 7 bases at V and 1 base at J, with 20 bases in the middle. Germline CDR1 and CDR2: MDHEN and SYDVKM. The CDR3 spans 17 residues. CDR3 sequence: CASTPAGGGVSNQPQHF. DNA for the CDR3: TGTGCCAGCACCCCGGCGGGGGGGGGCGTAAGCAATCAGCCCCAGCATTTT.

A note on this clonotype: Since a much larger clone is just one base distant, this may be a read error. This chain joins TRBV11-3 and TRBJ2-3; 9 nucleotides match TRBD2. This CDR3 is 15 amino acids long. Germline lookup yields CDR1 SGHNT and CDR2 YENEEA. CDR3 loop: CASSFSGGYTGTQYF. CDR3 in DNA: TGTGCCAGCAGTTTTAGCGGGGGCTACACAGGTACGCAGTATTTT.

In its sample, this clonotype was seen many times. This chain links TRBV7-9 with TRBJ2-1; 13 bases align to TRBD2. This CDR3 comprises 15 residues. Germline lookup yields CDR1 SEHNR and CDR2 FQNEAQ (reference sequence). V gave up 5 bases and J gave up 6 bases; unmatched junction bases: 4. CDR3 sequence reads: CASSGLAGALNEQFF. The CDR3 coding sequence is TGTGCCAGCAGCGGACTAGCGGGGGCTCTCAATGAGCAGTTCTTC.

On this clonotype: One base away lies a much larger clone, so this may be a sequencing read error. This chain joins TRBV30 and TRBJ2-1; no definite D call. V gave up 5 bases and J gave up 0 bases, with 8 bases separating them. Germline V CDR1 and CDR2: GTSNPN, SVGIG (reference sequence). The CDR3 extends over 13 amino acids. DNA for the CDR3: TGTGCCTGGGGACCGGGCTCCTACAATGAGCAGTTCTTC. Protein product: CAWGPGSYNEQFF.

This clonotype turned up a few times. This chain uses TRBV5-8 with TRBJ1-2; D may be TRBD1 (6 bases). V was clipped by 1 base and J by 6 bases, with 10 bases between them. The CDR3 is 13 residues long. CDR1 SGHTS and CDR2 YDEGEE come from the germline V gene. The CDR3 region has the DNA TGTGCCAGCAGCTTGAGCAGGGGCAATGGCTACACCTTC. This codes for CASSLSRGNGYTF.

This clonotype showed up many times. The V and J genes are TRBV6-1 and TRBJ1-4, with D hard to call. CDR3 length: 15 amino acids. Germline CDR1 and CDR2: MNHNS and SASEGT. V dropped 1 base and J dropped 0 bases, with 6 bases sitting between them. In nucleotides, the CDR3 is TGTGCCAGCAGTGAAGTCAGCGCAACTAATGAAAAACTGTTTTTT. Residues: CASSEVSATNEKLFF.

This clonotype was recorded many times. The CDR3 DNA reads as TGTGCCAGCAGCCCGAGGGACAGGATGTACCAAGAGACCCAGTACTTC. Translation gives CASSPRDRMYQETQYF. The chain recombines TRBV7-8 with TRBJ2-5, with TRBD1 matching 8 bases. Unmatched junction bases numbered 8, after V lost 5 bases and J lost 0 bases. The CDR3 is 16 amino acids. The germline gives CDR1 SGHVS, CDR2 FQNEAQ.

This clonotype was counted many times. The V gene is TRBV11-2, the J gene TRBJ2-1, with 8 bases matching TRBD2. There are 15 residues in the CDR3. With V trimmed by 1 base and J by 9 bases, 8 bases remained unmatched. Germline assignment: CDR1 SGHAT and CDR2 FQNNGV. The CDR3 DNA is TGTGCCAGCAGCTTAGGGAGAAGCGGGGGAGCTGAGCAGTTCTTC. Encoded protein: CASSLGRSGGAEQFF.

This clonotype was seen a handful of times. The chain carries TRBV19 and TRBJ1-4; D is uncertain. Germline lookup yields CDR1 LNHDA and CDR2 SQIVND (reference sequence). This CDR3 has 13 amino acids. V lost 4 bases, J lost 8 bases, and 11 bases lay in between. CDR3 nucleotide sequence: TGTGCCAGTAGTACTAGAGAGGACGAAAAACTGTTTTTT. Amino acid sequence: CASSTREDEKLFF.